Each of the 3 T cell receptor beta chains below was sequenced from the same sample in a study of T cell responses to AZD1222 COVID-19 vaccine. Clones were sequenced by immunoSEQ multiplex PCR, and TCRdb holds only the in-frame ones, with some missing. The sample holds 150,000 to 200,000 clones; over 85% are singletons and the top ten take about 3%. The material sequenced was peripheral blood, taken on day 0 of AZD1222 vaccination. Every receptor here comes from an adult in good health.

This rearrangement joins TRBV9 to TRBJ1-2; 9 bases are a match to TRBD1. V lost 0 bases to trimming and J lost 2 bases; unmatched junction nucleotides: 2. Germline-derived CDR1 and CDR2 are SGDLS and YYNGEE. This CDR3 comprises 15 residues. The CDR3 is CASSVGGTGNYGYTF. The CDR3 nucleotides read TGTGCCAGCAGCGTAGGGGGGACAGGGAACTATGGCTACACCTTC.

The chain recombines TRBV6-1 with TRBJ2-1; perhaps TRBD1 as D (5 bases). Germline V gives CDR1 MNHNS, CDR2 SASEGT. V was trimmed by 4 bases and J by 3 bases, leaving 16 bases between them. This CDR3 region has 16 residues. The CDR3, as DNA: TGTGCCAGCAGTGCCGACAGAACATTTCACTACAATGAGCAGTTCTTC. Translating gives CASSADRTFHYNEQFF.

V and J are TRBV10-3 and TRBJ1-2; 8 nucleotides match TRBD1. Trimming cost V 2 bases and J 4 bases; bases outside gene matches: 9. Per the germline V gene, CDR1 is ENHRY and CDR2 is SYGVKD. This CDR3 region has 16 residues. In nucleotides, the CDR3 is TGTGCCATCAGTGAGCAGACAGGGGCCAGCTTCTATGGCTACACCTTC. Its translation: CAISEQTGASFYGYTF.